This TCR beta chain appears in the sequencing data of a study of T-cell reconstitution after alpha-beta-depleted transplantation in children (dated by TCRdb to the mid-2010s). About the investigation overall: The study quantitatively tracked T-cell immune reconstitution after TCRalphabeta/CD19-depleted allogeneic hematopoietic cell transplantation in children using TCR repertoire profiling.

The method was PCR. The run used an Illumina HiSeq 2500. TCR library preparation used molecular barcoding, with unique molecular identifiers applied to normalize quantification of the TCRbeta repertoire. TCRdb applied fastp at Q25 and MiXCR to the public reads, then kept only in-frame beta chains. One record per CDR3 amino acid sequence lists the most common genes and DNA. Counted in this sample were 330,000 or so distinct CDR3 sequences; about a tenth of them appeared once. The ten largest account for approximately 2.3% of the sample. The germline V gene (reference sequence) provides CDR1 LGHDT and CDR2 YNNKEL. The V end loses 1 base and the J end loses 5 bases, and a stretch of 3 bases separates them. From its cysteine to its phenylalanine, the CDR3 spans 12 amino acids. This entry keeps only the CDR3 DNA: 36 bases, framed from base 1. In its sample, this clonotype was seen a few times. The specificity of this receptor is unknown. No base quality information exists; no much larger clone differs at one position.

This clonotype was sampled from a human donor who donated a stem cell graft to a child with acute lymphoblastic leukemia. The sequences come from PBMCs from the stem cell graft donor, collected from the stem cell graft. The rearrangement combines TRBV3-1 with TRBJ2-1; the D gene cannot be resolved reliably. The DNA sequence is TGTGCCAGCAGCCAAGCCCACAATGAGCAGTTCTTC. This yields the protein CASSQAHNEQFF.